The sequence of this TCR beta chain was determined in a study of blood T cell repertoires in COVID-19. Methods used by the authors: Amplification of reference gene primers provided the estimated nucleated cell counts. Data came from immunoSEQ multiplex PCR; TCRdb stores just in-frame clones and leaves some out. D and trimming were read from the DNA, whereas the V and J calls and clone size are those reported in that table. This sample yields 200,000 to 300,000 clones, of which around nine tenths are seen a single time; 2.5% to 4% belongs to the top ten. The CDR3 spans 14 residues. The V and J ends lost 1 base and 0 bases respectively, with 7 bases between them. Germline assignment: CDR1 SGHRS and CDR2 YFSETQ. Individuals drawn from 24 US areas were about 18 to 95 years old. Donors were grouped by their self-reported clinical history.

Sequenced input: PBMCs or T cells enriched from blood (not recorded which). The chain carries TRBV5-1 and TRBJ1-1; D gene uncertain. This TCR came from a woman aged 40 to 49 who had been exposed to COVID-19. The CDR3 nucleotides are TGCGCCAGCAGCTTGTTCGGGGTGAACACTGAAGCTTTCTTT. As protein: CASSLFGVNTEAFF. The full variable domain, rest sourced from reference TRBV5-1 and TRBJ1-1, is KAGVTQTPRYLIKTRGQQVTLSCSPISGHRSVSWYQQTPGQGLQFLFEYFSETQRNKGNFPGRFSGRQFSNSRSEMNVSTLELGDSALYLCASSLFGVNTEAFFGQGTRLTVV.